This entry is about one TCR beta chain. Its specific antigen is unknown. No much larger clone exists at a distance of one base, and base qualities are not known. For this chain, trimming is 1 base at the V end and 5 bases at the J end, and the number of junction bases without a gene match is 2. As encoded in the germline V gene, CDR1 is LGHNA while CDR2 is YSLEER. The CDR3 sequence holds 16 residues, the cysteine and phenylalanine included. The kept DNA is CDR3 alone, 48 bases in frame from the first base. The data are from a study of cytomegalovirus exposure and HLA in healthy donors (dated by TCRdb to 2015 to 2018). For the wider study: The 500 to 800 repertoires of the first cohort and the 110 or so validation repertoires were produced on the same platform, according to a later analysis. A separate validation cohort of roughly 120 different subjects was used in addition to the 666-subject first cohort. The study combined high-throughput TCR immunosequencing, statistical association of individual TCRs with disease status, and machine learning to predict cytomegalovirus infection status. The study aimed to test whether cataloging public T cell receptors could reveal signatures of past pathogen exposure.

Findings and caveats that apply to the study as a whole: A later analysis lacked HLA typing for the validation cohort, so it scored co-occurrence in that cohort across all 110 or so repertoires. It was suggested by the authors that the approach could potentially be generalized to other disease states and immunological phenotypes. The study gave a list of 150 to 200 TCR beta chains associated with cytomegalovirus. In vitro tests confirmed that a few of the cytomegalovirus-associated TCR beta chains recognize cytomegalovirus antigens. A later analysis found that TCRs clustered in the first cohort also tended to co-occur in the 95 to 150 validation repertoires, with more than 90% of cluster scores above 0. Most TCR sequences were observed very rarely across donors, whereas some public TCRs were present in many individuals. The classifier was reported to diagnose cytomegalovirus status with high specificity and sensitivity in both the original and validation cohorts.

Libraries were built with the immunoSEQ multiplex PCR assay. The original pipeline was this. A statistical classification framework was built for diagnosing cytomegalovirus status from the catalog of TCR beta chain sequences. TCRdb holds this immuneACCESS table with in-frame rearrangements only. Some clones are missing; in checked studies, unresolved V genes explain under half, and the rest has no known cause. V and J calls plus clone size are reproduced from that table; the DNA served to infer D and trimming. Counted in this sample were roughly 56,000 clones; about 95% of them appeared once. Under 2.5% of the sample lies in the top ten. The donors belonged to the validation cohort of about 120 subjects, which was separate from the 666-subject first cohort.

The chain employs TRBV4-3 and TRBJ2-1, with TRBD2 identical over 13 junction bases. The sequenced sample was PBMCs. The TCR originated in a man younger than 35 in good health and CMV-seronegative. The DNA sequence is TGCGCCAGCAGCCAAGTGACTAGCGGGAGGAACAATGAGCAGTTCTTC. This sequence encodes CASSQVTSGRNNEQFF.